The 10 T cell receptor beta chains reported below all come from one sample, sequenced in a study of T cell responses to AZD1222 COVID-19 vaccine. Clones were read by immunoSEQ multiplex PCR, and TCRdb kept only the in-frame ones, dropping some. The profile covers about 190,000 clones, with 94% appearing a single time and about 9% taken by the ten largest. Sequenced here: peripheral blood, sampled on day 0 of AZD1222 vaccination. The source is an adult in good health.

The CDR3 region has the DNA TGTGCCAGCAGCTCAGGGACTAGCGGGAGGGGTGGTTATACGCAGTATTTT. It yields the protein CASSSGTSGRGGYTQYF. This chain connects TRBV7-3 to TRBJ2-3; 16 bases align to TRBD2. Trimming removed 4 bases from V and 7 bases from J; junction bases left unmatched: 8. CDR3 length equals 17 residues. Germline V gene data show CDR1 as SGHTA and CDR2 as FQGTGA.

This chain links TRBV11-2 with TRBJ2-2; possible D gene TRBD1, 5 bases. The CDR3 has 17 amino acids. Germline CDR1 reads SGHAT; CDR2 reads FQNNGV. The V end lost 1 base, the J end lost 3 bases, and 15 bases lay between the germline ends. The CDR3 nucleotides are TGTGCCAGCAGCTTAGTCATGGGGCAGGGATACACCGGGGAGCTGTTTTTT. Translating gives CASSLVMGQGYTGELFF.

This chain joins TRBV6-6 and TRBJ1-6; D gene ambiguous. The CDR3 contains 17 residues. Trimming removed 5 bases from V and 0 bases from J, with 14 bases in between. Germline V gene data show CDR1 as MNHNY and CDR2 as SVGAGI (reference sequence). The CDR3 sequence: CASSPIDRSSYNSPLHF. The CDR3 nucleotides read TGTGCCAGCAGTCCGATCGACCGGAGCTCCTATAATTCACCCCTCCACTTT.

V is TRBV7-9 and J is TRBJ2-7; TRBD1 aligns across 8 bases. The V gene end was trimmed by 5 bases and the J gene end by 2 bases; junction bases not matched to a gene: 5. This CDR3 has 14 residues. CDR1 and CDR2 (germline): SEHNR, FQNEAQ (reference sequence). The CDR3 loop reads CASSLYRGTYEQYF. The DNA for the CDR3 is TGTGCCAGCAGCCTATACAGGGGGACCTACGAGCAGTACTTC. The whole variable domain, filled in from reference TRBV7-9 and TRBJ2-7, reads DTGVSQNPRHKITKRGQNVTFRCDPISEHNRLYWYRQTLGQGPEFLTYFQNEAQLEKSRLLSDRFSAERPKGSFSTLEIQRTEQGDSAMYLCASSLYRGTYEQYFGPGTRLTVT.

The chain joins TRBV6-2 or TRBV6-3 to TRBJ1-1; TRBD1 is a possible D gene (6 bases). Trimming pared 6 bases from V and 2 bases from J, leaving 10 bases between. The CDR3 consists of 13 residues. Germline V gives CDR1 MNHEY, CDR2 SVGEGT. This CDR3 is CASSPGANTEAFF. DNA for the CDR3: TGTGCCAGCAGCCCGGGGGCAAACACTGAAGCTTTCTTT.

The rearrangement uses TRBV28 and TRBJ1-6; TRBD1 matches 10 bases. This CDR3 has 15 residues. Unmatched junction bases numbered 7, after V lost 7 bases and J lost 7 bases. The V gene's germline CDR1 is MDHEN and CDR2 SYDVKM. CDR3 nucleotides: TGTGCCAGCACCGCAGGGACAGGGGCGAATTCACCCCTCCACTTT. This encodes CASTAGTGANSPLHF.

The chain has TRBV5-8 and TRBJ1-2; D is unclear. V was clipped by 0 bases and J by 4 bases, with 10 bases between them. Germline V gene lookup returns CDR1 SGHTS and CDR2 YDEGEE. The CDR3 has 14 residues. CDR3 sequence (DNA): TGTGCCAGCAGCTTGGTTGCGGACTTCTATGGCTACACCTTC. Amino acid sequence: CASSLVADFYGYTF.

The V call is TRBV28, the J call TRBJ2-7; the D gene is possibly TRBD1 (6 bases). Trimming removed 2 bases from V and 3 bases from J, with 11 bases in between. The CDR3 length is 14 residues. Germline-derived CDR1 and CDR2 are MDHEN and SYDVKM. DNA for the CDR3: TGTGCCAGCAGTTTAGGGGGCCCCGACTACGAGCAGTACTTC. Amino acid sequence: CASSLGGPDYEQYF.

The chain has TRBV6-4 and TRBJ2-7; no clear D. In germline, CDR1 is MRHNA, CDR2 SNTAGT. There are 14 residues in the CDR3. V shed 2 bases and J shed 2 bases, with 10 bases lying between them. The CDR3 loop reads CASSDKDGPYEQYF. As DNA, the CDR3 is TGTGCCAGCAGTGACAAGGACGGGCCCTACGAGCAGTACTTC.

V and J are TRBV29-1 and TRBJ2-3, with 10 bases lining up with TRBD2. Losses at the gene ends were 6 bases for V and 2 bases for J; bases not matched to a gene: 5. Germline V lookup: CDR1 SQVTM, CDR2 ANQGSEA. The CDR3 sequence is 14 residues long. CDR3 sequence: CSVTGTSATDTQYF. The CDR3 region has the DNA TGCAGCGTGACCGGGACTAGCGCCACAGATACGCAGTATTTT.